This is a list of T cell receptor beta chains from one sample in a study of blood T cells in healthy people across ages. One entry per CDR3 protein, called by TCRdb with MiXCR from the 5' RACE reads. The repertoire holds 710,000 or so distinct CDR3 sequences, with approximately 21% as singletons. The specimen sequenced was blood. These TCRs come from a man aged 70 or older in good health. Both conserved end residues are part of each CDR3. Fields, in order: CDR3 length, clone size, D gene, V gene, J gene, CDR3 DNA, CDR3 protein. D genes are given only for firm matches. Size is omitted from some rows. Given values are once, few, many or a class for expanded clones.

>17|few|TRBD1|TRBV4-1|TRBJ1-2
TGCGCCAGCAGCCAAGACTCTGGGACAGGATCAAACTATGGCTACACCTTC
CASSQDSGTGSNYGYTF
>14|few|-|TRBV28|TRBJ2-1
TGTGCCCACAGCAGGGCAACCCGGCTCAATGAGCAGTTCTTC
CAHSRATRLNEQFF
>14|-|TRBD1|TRBV2|TRBJ1-1
TGTGCCAGCAGCGGGACAGGGGAGAGCACTGAAGCTTTCTTT
CASSGTGESTEAFF
>15|many|TRBD2|TRBV7-2|TRBJ2-1
TGTGCCAGCAGCTCCCGGGGGGGGTCCTACAATGAGCAGTTCTTC
CASSSRGGSYNEQFF
>13|once|-|TRBV4-3|TRBJ2-1
TGCGCCAGCAGCCGGGGGATCTACAATGAGCAGTTCTTC
CASSRGIYNEQFF
>15|-|-|TRBV7-2|TRBJ2-6
TGTGCCAGCAGCTTTGGGAGAATTGGGGCCAACGTCCTGACTTTC
CASSFGRIGANVLTF
>15|few|-|TRBV12-3/TRBV12-4|TRBJ1-1
TGTGCCAGCAGTTTAGCGCTTGGGGGGGTGACTGAAGCTTTCTTT
CASSLALGGVTEAFF
>15|few|-|TRBV7-6|TRBJ1-2
TGTGCCAGCAGCTGGGGCCTAACAGGAAGAGGTGGCTACACCTTC
CASSWGLTGRGGYTF
>14|-|TRBD1|TRBV19|TRBJ1-5
TGTGCCAGTAGTATACAGGGGGCGGAACAGCCCCAGCATTTT
CASSIQGAEQPQHF
>14|-|-|TRBV10-3|TRBJ1-1
TGTGCCATCAGTACTTCCGGGGCCAACACTGAAGCTTTCTTT
CAISTSGANTEAFF
>16|few|TRBD2|TRBV12-3/TRBV12-4|TRBJ2-3
TGTGCCAGCAGTGCTCGACTAGCGGGGGCCACAGATACGCAGTATTTT
CASSARLAGATDTQYF
>13|-|TRBD1|TRBV12-3/TRBV12-4|TRBJ1-5
TGTGCCAGCAGTATAGGGGGCGGGCAGCCCCAGCATTTT
CASSIGGGQPQHF
>16|-|-|TRBV12-3/TRBV12-4|TRBJ2-5
TGTGCCAGCAGTTTAGTCGGGCCGCTTACCTTTGAGACCCAGTACTTC
CASSLVGPLTFETQYF
>14|many|-|TRBV5-1|TRBJ1-2
TGCGCCAGCAGCCCCTCGGGGCCGAACTATGGCTACACCTTC
CASSPSGPNYGYTF
>14|-|TRBD1|TRBV30|TRBJ2-6
TGTGCCTGGGACAGGGGTTCTGGGGCCAACGTCCTGACTTTC
CAWDRGSGANVLTF
>15|once|-|TRBV7-7|TRBJ2-3
TGTGCCAGCAGCGCCCTAGGTGGACACACAGATACGCAGTATTTT
CASSALGGHTDTQYF
>15|few|-|TRBV5-1|TRBJ2-1
TGCGCCAGCAGAAGGGAAGAAAGCTCCTACAATGAGCAGTTCTTC
CASRREESSYNEQFF
>15|-|TRBD1|TRBV20-1|TRBJ1-5
TGCAGTGCTAGAGATCATCAAGGGGGCGGTCAGCCCCAGCATTTT
CSARDHQGGGQPQHF
>17|-|TRBD2|TRBV14|TRBJ2-3
TGTGCCAGCAGCCAAGATCTAGCGGGGTTCTTCACAGATACGCAGTATTTT
CASSQDLAGFFTDTQYF
>15|few|-|TRBV28|TRBJ1-4
TGTGCCAGCAGTCGCCCCGGGACTAGGAGCGAAAAACTGTTTTTT
CASSRPGTRSEKLFF
>13|few|-|TRBV27|TRBJ2-3
TGTGCCAGTGGCCCTAGTATTCGTTATACGCAGTATTTT
CASGPSIRYTQYF
>11|few|-|TRBV12-3/TRBV12-4|TRBJ1-4
TGTGCCAGCAGCTTTCGTGAAAAACTGTTTTTT
CASSFREKLFF
>16|few|TRBD2|TRBV5-1|TRBJ2-7
TGCGCCAGCAGCTTGGGGACTAGCGGAAGCTCCTACGAGCAGTACTTC
CASSLGTSGSSYEQYF
>14|-|-|TRBV12-3/TRBV12-4|TRBJ2-2
TGTGCCAGCAGTTTATTGCAGGACACCGGGGAGCTGTTTTTT
CASSLLQDTGELFF
>15|few|TRBD1|TRBV4-1|TRBJ2-7
TGCGCCAGCAGCCAAGCAACAGGGGGCTCCTACGAGCAGTACTTC
CASSQATGGSYEQYF
>17|-|TRBD1|TRBV5-1|TRBJ2-7
TGCGCCAGCAGCTTTATGCGTCTGACAGGGGGAGACTACGAGCAGTACTTC
CASSFMRLTGGDYEQYF
>15|few|-|TRBV3-1|TRBJ2-1
TGTGCCAGCAGCCTAGGGGGTAGCTGGACAGAGGAGCAGTTCTTC
CASSLGGSWTEEQFF
>16|-|TRBD1|TRBV20-1|TRBJ1-6
TGCAGTGCTTCAAATACCCGGACAGGGGATAATTCACCCCTCCACTTT
CSASNTRTGDNSPLHF
>15|-|-|TRBV20-1|TRBJ2-4
TGCAGCTCGGTCCCCTTTTCGGGGGATAAAAACATTCAGTACTTC
CSSVPFSGDKNIQYF